The 12 T cell receptor beta chains in this list originate from one sample, sequenced in a study of blood T cell repertoires in COVID-19. This table comes from immunoSEQ multiplex PCR, and its TCRdb copy is limited to in-frame clones, with some not included. Of some 180,000 clones in the sample, around four fifths were seen once. Source material: peripheral blood. The receptors stem from an elderly woman with active or convalescent COVID-19.

This clone has only one observation. The CDR3 DNA is TGTGCCAGCAGTGGGAGACTAGCGGGGGATAGCACAGATACGCAGTATTTT. Its translation is CASSGRLAGDSTDTQYF. J is TRBJ2-3 and V is TRBV6-1, with 12 nucleotides matching TRBD2. CDR3 size: 17 residues. The germline V gene encodes CDR1 MNHNS and CDR2 SASEGT. With V trimmed by 4 bases and J by 0 bases, 5 bases remained unmatched.

The CDR3 nucleotides read TGTGCCAGCATGGCGGGGACTCCGGATCTAGATACGCAGTATTTT. Protein sequence: CASMAGTPDLDTQYF. V gene TRBV2 combines with J gene TRBJ2-3; possibly TRBD2 for D (6 bases). The CDR3 length is 15 residues. V was cut by 7 bases and J by 5 bases, with 19 bases left in between. Germline CDR1 SNHLY, CDR2 FYNNEI.

V usage is TRBV5-6 and J usage is TRBJ2-2; 9 nucleotides match TRBD1. Germline V gives CDR1 SGHDT, CDR2 YYEEEE. V lost 2 bases to trimming and J lost 3 bases; unmatched junction nucleotides: 5. This CDR3 is 16 amino acids long. CDR3 coding DNA: TGTGCCAGCAGCTTTTCTCGGACAGGGGACACCGGGGAGCTGTTTTTT. It translates to CASSFSRTGDTGELFF.

The chain recombines TRBV3-1 (or the pseudogene TRBV3-2) with TRBJ1-3; no reliable D call. The V gene's germline CDR1 is LGHDT and CDR2 YNNKEL (reference sequence). V was cut by 4 bases and J by 8 bases, with 12 bases left in between. The CDR3 spans 13 residues. The CDR3 nucleotides are TGTGCCAGCAGCCGACTGTCCTCTGACACCATATATTTT. Amino acids: CASSRLSSDTIYF.

The chain uses TRBV7-9 and TRBJ1-2, with 9 nucleotides matching TRBD1. The length of the CDR3 is 15 residues. CDR1 is SEHNR, CDR2 FQNEAQ, per germline (reference sequence). V dropped 1 base and J dropped 8; count of bases not matched to a gene: 8. The chain's CDR3 is CASSLGTGGKEGYTF. In DNA, the CDR3 is TGTGCCAGCAGCTTAGGTACAGGGGGCAAAGAGGGCTACACCTTC.

The rearrangement joins TRBV27 to TRBJ1-6, with D possibly matching TRBD1 (5 bases). Germline CDR1 reads MNHEY; CDR2 reads SMNVEV (reference sequence). The germline V and J ends were trimmed by 4 bases and 10 bases, with 17 bases remaining between them. The CDR3 loop spans 15 amino acids. CDR3 DNA: TGTGCCAGCAGTTCCAAGGGACTCTCTCACTCACCCCTCCACTTT. Protein product: CASSSKGLSHSPLHF.

The gene calls are TRBV9 and TRBJ1-1; D not resolved. The CDR3 is 13 residues long. Trimming took 3 bases from V and 0 from J, leaving 6 bases between them. Germline loops: CDR1 SGDLS, CDR2 YYNGEE. The CDR3 sequence is CASSAPVNTEAFF. The CDR3, as DNA: TGTGCCAGCAGCGCCCCAGTGAACACTGAAGCTTTCTTT.

The chain's CDR3 is CASTTPGTSDTGELFF. The CDR3 bases are TGTGCCAGCACCACCCCTGGGACATCGGACACCGGGGAGCTGTTTTTT. This rearrangement joins TRBV28 to TRBJ2-2; D is possibly TRBD1 (6 bases). The V gene's germline CDR1 is MDHEN and CDR2 SYDVKM. V lost 7 bases and J lost 3, with 18 bases in between. The CDR3 runs 16 residues.

The chain joins TRBV10-3 to TRBJ1-2, with 11 bases that match TRBD1. The CDR3 runs to 13 residues. The trim removed 6 bases at V and 8 bases at J, leaving 5 bases unmatched. Germline V lookup: CDR1 ENHRY, CDR2 SYGVKD. The CDR3 here is CAIRDRGRVGYTF. The CDR3 DNA sequence: TGTGCCATCAGGGACAGGGGGCGAGTAGGCTACACCTTC.

CDR3 protein: CASIGQGPETQYF. In nucleotides, the CDR3 is TGTGCCAGTATAGGACAGGGCCCAGAGACCCAGTACTTC. This chain links TRBV6-5 with TRBJ2-5; 8 positions match TRBD1. Germline-derived CDR1 and CDR2 are MNHEY and SVGAGI. CDR3 length: 13 residues. V shed 9 bases, J shed 4 bases, and the junction held 7 bases outside the gene matches.

This clone was seen a single time. This rearrangement joins TRBV18 to TRBJ1-1, with a tentative D call TRBD1 (6 bases). This CDR3 has 14 residues. Trimming took off 3 bases at V and 8 bases at J, with 16 bases between the two ends. Germline V gene sequence: CDR1 KGHSH, CDR2 LQKENI. The chain's CDR3 is CASSPRRGGVEAFF. For the CDR3, the DNA is TGTGCCAGCTCACCTAGAAGGGGGGGTGTGGAAGCTTTCTTT.

This clone was observed a few times. V and J are TRBV29-1 and TRBJ2-2; D is perhaps TRBD1 (5 bases). The length of the CDR3 is 13 residues. The germline V gene encodes CDR1 SQVTM and CDR2 ANQGSEA. Deletions cut 7 bases from V and 3 bases from J, with 12 bases between. CDR3: CSAKGQYTGELFF. The CDR3 DNA reads TGCAGCGCAAAAGGACAATACACCGGGGAGCTGTTTTTT.